The clone carrying this T cell receptor beta chain was detected only a few times. Its target is not known. MiXCR was run by TCRdb on the 5' RACE reads, yielding one entry per CDR3 protein. The sample shows 350,000 to 500,000 distinct CDR3 sequences, around 20% of them seen only once. The source of the sample is a study of identical twins. The germline gives CDR1 WSHSY, CDR2 SAAADI. The germline V and J ends were trimmed by 4 bases and 0 bases, with 9 bases remaining between them. The CDR3 loop spans 14 amino acids. Study-level findings and limits: The more abundant beta clonotypes in cord blood had fewer insertions, and memory repertoires did not show this.

The sequence derives from a man aged 50 to 60 in good health. J is TRBJ1-2 and V is TRBV10-2; D ambiguous. The sequenced sample was naive T cells sorted from blood. CDR3 DNA: TGCGCCAGCAGTGCCTACAGCCCTAACTATGGCTACACCTTC. The encoded protein is CASSAYSPNYGYTF.